This T cell receptor beta chain was sequenced during a study of cytomegalovirus exposure and HLA in healthy donors. Looking at the study overall: Approximately 80 million unique TCRs from HLA-typed donors were held in an early data release.

A multiplex PCR was run with 60 Vbeta primers and 13 Jbeta primers. Only in-frame clones appear in the TCRdb table, and some are missing; sequencing was by immunoSEQ multiplex PCR. The data show 100,000 to 150,000 clones, 70% to 80% seen once. In the case of this clone: Its antigen is as yet unknown.

Germline CDR1 SGHVS, CDR2 FQNEAQ. V shed 4 bases and J shed 4 bases, with 13 bases lying between them. This CDR3 spans 14 amino acids. General observations from the study: Later analysis identified several of the most significant clusters that appeared linked to common viral pathogens.

The source is a man between 35 and 55 years old in good health and CMV-seropositive. The sequenced sample was PBMCs. The chain combines TRBV7-8 with TRBJ1-2; perhaps TRBD1 as D (6 bases). CDR3 DNA sequence: TGTGCCAGCAGCTCCCAACAGGGCCGCTATGGCTACACCTTC. It encodes CASSSQQGRYGYTF.